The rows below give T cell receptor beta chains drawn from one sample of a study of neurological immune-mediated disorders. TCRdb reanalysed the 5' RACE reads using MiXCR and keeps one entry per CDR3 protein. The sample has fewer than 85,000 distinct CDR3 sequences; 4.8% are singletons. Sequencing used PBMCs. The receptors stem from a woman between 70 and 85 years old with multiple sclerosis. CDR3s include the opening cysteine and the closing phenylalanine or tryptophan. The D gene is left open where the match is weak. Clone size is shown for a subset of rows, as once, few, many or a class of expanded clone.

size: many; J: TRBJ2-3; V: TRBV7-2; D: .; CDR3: CASSLGLALDTQYF; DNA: TGTGCCAGCAGCTTAGGGCTAGCCCTCGATACGCAGTATTTT
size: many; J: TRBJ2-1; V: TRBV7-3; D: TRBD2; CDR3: CASSASTSGIYNEQFF; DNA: TGTGCCAGCAGCGCCTCGACTAGCGGGATATACAATGAGCAGTTCTTC
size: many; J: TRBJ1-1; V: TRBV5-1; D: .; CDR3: CASSGRGQINTEAFF; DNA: TGCGCCAGCAGCGGTCGCGGACAGATCAACACTGAAGCTTTCTTT
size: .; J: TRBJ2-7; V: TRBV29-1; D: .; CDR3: CSVAGLTTYEQYF; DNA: TGCAGCGTCGCGGGACTTACGACCTACGAGCAGTACTTC
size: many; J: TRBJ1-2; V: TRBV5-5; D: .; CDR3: CASSLGAANYGYTF; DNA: TGTGCCAGCAGCTTGGGGGCCGCTAACTATGGCTACACCTTC
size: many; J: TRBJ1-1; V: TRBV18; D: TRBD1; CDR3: CASSPSGTGTTEAFF; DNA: TGTGCCAGCTCACCTTCCGGGACAGGGACGACTGAAGCTTTCTTT
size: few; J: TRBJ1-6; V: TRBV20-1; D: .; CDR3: CSAYDSASSYNSPLHF; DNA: TGCAGTGCCTACGACAGTGCGAGCTCCTATAATTCACCCCTCCACTTT
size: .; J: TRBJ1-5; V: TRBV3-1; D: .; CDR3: CASSQVQSNQPQHF; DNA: TGTGCCAGCAGCCAAGTACAGAGCAATCAGCCCCAGCATTTT
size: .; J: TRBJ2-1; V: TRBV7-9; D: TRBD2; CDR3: CASSSWTSGREHEQFF; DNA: TGTGCCAGCAGCTCTTGGACTAGCGGGAGAGAACATGAGCAGTTCTTC
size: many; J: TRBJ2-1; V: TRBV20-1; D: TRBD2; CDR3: CSAKPGLANNEQFF; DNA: TGCAGTGCTAAGCCGGGACTAGCCAACAATGAGCAGTTCTTC
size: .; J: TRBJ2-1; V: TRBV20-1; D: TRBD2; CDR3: CSARLAGGGEQFF; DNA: TGCAGTGCTAGACTAGCGGGAGGCGGGGAGCAGTTCTTC
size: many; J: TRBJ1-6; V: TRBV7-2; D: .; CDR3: CASSPHGGIISYSPLHF; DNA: TGTGCCAGCAGCCCCCACGGGGGCATTATCTCGTATTCACCCCTCCACTTT
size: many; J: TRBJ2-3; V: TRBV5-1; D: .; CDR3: CASSLYGSTDTQYF; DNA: TGCGCCAGCAGCCTTTACGGTAGCACAGATACGCAGTATTTT
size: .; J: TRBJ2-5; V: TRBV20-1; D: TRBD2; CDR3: CSARPSGSIGETQYF; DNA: TGCAGTGCTAGGCCTAGCGGGAGTATAGGAGAGACCCAGTACTTC
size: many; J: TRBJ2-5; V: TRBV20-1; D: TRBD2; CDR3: CSASLGTAGGPRETQYF; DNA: TGCAGTGCTAGTTTGGGGACAGCGGGAGGGCCTAGGGAGACCCAGTACTTC
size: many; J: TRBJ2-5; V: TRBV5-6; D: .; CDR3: CASSSAGLRETQYF; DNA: TGTGCCAGCAGCTCTGCGGGGCTCAGGGAGACCCAGTACTTC
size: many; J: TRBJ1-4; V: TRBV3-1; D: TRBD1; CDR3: CASSQDLRTGDEKLFF; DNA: TGTGCCAGCAGCCAAGATCTCAGGACAGGGGATGAAAAACTGTTTTTT
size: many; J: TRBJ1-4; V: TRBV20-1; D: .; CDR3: CSARRTGEDEKLFF; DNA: TGCAGTGCTAGGAGGACCGGGGAGGATGAAAAACTGTTTTTT
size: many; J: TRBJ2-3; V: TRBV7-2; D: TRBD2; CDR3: CASSAGTTIDTQYF; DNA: TGTGCCAGCAGCGCCGGGACTACAATCGATACGCAGTATTTT
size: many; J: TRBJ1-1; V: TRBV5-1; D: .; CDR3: CASSLDHSGTGEAFF; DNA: TGCGCCAGCAGCTTGGACCATTCCGGGACTGGCGAGGCTTTCTTT
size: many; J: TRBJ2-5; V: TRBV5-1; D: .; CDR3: CASSLMRPKETQYF; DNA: TGCGCCAGCAGCTTGATGAGGCCTAAAGAGACCCAGTACTTC
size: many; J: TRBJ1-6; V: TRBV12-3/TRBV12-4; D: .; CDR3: CASSLDIVSPLHF; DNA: TGTGCCAGCAGTTTAGATATCGTTTCACCCCTCCACTTT
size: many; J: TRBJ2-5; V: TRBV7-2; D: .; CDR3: CASSLGGRETQYF; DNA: TGTGCCAGCAGCTTAGGAGGGAGGGAGACCCAGTACTTC
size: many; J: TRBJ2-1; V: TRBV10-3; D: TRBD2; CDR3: CAIKAGDYNEQFF; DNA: TGTGCCATCAAGGCGGGAGACTACAATGAGCAGTTCTTC
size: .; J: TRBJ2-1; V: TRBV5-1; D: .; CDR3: CASSLEASGEQFF; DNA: TGCGCCAGCAGCTTGGAGGCCTCCGGGGAGCAGTTCTTC
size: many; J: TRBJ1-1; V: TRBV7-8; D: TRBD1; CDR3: CASSPTQGAPVTEAFF; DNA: TGTGCCAGCAGCCCAACGCAGGGGGCTCCGGTCACTGAAGCTTTCTTT
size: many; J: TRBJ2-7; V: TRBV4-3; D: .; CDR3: CASSQDRTDSYEQYF; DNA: TGCGCCAGCAGCCAAGATAGGACCGACTCCTACGAGCAGTACTTC
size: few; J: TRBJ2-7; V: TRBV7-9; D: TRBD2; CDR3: CASSLQGGGMAIYEQYF; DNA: TGTGCCAGCAGCTTACAAGGCGGGGGGATGGCGATCTACGAGCAGTACTTC
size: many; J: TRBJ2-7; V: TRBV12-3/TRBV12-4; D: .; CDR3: CASTEAYEQYF; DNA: TGTGCCAGCACCGAAGCTTACGAGCAGTACTTC
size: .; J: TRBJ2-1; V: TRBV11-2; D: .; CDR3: CASSRAGGEQFF; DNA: TGTGCCAGCAGCCGAGCGGGTGGCGAGCAGTTCTTC
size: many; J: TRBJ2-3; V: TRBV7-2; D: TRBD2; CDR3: CASSLLPVAGYTF; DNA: TGTGCCAGCAGCTTACTTCCTGTAGCGGGCTATACATTT
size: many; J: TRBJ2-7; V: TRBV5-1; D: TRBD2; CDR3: CASSPGLAGVEEQYF; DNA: TGCGCCAGCAGCCCGGGACTAGCGGGAGTAGAGGAGCAGTACTTC
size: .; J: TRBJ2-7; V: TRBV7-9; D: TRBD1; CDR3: CASSPPTGVNYEQYF; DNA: TGTGCCAGCAGCCCTCCGACAGGGGTAAACTACGAGCAGTACTTC
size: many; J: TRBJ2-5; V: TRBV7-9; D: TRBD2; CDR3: CASSQGLAGKKTQYF; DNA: TGTGCCAGCAGCCAGGGACTAGCGGGGAAAAAGACCCAGTACTTC
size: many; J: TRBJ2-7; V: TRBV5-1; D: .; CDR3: CASSLGGLRTYEQYF; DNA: TGCGCCAGCAGCTTGGGAGGGTTAAGGACCTACGAGCAGTACTTC
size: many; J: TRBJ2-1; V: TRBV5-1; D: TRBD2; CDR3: CASSPIAGAGNEQFF; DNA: TGCGCCAGCAGCCCGATAGCGGGAGCTGGCAATGAGCAGTTCTTC
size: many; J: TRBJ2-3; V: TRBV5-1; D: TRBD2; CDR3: CASSSGTSGTDTQYF; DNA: TGCGCCAGCAGCTCTGGGACTAGCGGCACAGATACGCAGTATTTT
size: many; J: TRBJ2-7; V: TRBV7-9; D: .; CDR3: CASSLAQTGTYEQYF; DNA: TGTGCCAGCAGCTTAGCTCAGACAGGAACCTACGAGCAGTACTTC
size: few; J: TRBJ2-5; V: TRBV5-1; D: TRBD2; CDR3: CASSLAGGREETQYF; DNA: TGCGCCAGCAGTCTAGCGGGAGGGCGCGAAGAGACCCAGTACTTC
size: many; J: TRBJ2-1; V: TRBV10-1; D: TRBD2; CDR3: CASSDQGLAGGGTYNEQFF; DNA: TGCGCCAGCAGCGACCAGGGACTAGCGGGAGGAGGAACCTACAATGAGCAGTTCTTC
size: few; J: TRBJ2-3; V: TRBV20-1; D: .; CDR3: CSAPARGDAQPQYF; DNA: TGCAGTGCCCCAGCTAGAGGGGACGCTCAGCCCCAGTATTTT
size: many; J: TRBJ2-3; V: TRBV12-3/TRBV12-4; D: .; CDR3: CASSLVRDTQYF; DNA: TGTGCCAGCAGTTTAGTTAGGGATACGCAGTATTTT
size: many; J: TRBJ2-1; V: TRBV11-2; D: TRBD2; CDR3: CASSLTSGTYEQFF; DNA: TGTGCCAGCAGCTTGACTAGCGGGACGTATGAGCAGTTCTTC
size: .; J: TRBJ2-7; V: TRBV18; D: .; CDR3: CASSPSVSSYEQYF; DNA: TGTGCCAGCTCACCGTCAGTGAGCTCCTACGAGCAGTACTTC
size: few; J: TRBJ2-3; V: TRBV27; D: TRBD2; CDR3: CASSLGTSGDTQYF; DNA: TGTGCCAGCAGTCTCGGGACTAGTGGAGATACGCAGTATTTT
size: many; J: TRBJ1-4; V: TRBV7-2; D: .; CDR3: CASSLQGYPNEKLFF; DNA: TGTGCCAGCAGCTTACAGGGTTACCCTAATGAAAAACTGTTTTTT
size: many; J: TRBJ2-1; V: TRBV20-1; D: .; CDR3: CSASPRTEQFF; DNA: TGCAGTGCTAGTCCCCGGACTGAGCAGTTCTTC
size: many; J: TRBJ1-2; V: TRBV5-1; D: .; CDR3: CASSQNWGKTYVGYTF; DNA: TGCGCCAGCAGCCAGAATTGGGGGAAAACGTACGTTGGCTACACCTTC
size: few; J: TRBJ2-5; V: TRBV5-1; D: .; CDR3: CASSLTGLPQETQYF; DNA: TGCGCCAGCAGCTTGACAGGCCTCCCACAAGAGACCCAGTACTTC
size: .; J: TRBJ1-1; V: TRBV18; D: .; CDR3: CASSMDRNTEAFF; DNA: TGTGCCAGCTCAATGGACAGAAACACTGAAGCTTTCTTT
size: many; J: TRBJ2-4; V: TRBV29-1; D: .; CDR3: CSVEDRGNIQYF; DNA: TGCAGCGTTGAAGATCGGGGAAACATTCAGTACTTC
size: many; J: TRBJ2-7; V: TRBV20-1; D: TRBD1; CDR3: CSASSGQAYEQYF; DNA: TGCAGTGCTAGCAGCGGACAGGCGTACGAGCAGTACTTC
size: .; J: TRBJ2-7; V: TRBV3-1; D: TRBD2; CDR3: CASSPLAGGFYEQYF; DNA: TGTGCCAGCAGCCCCCTAGCGGGAGGCTTCTACGAGCAGTACTTC
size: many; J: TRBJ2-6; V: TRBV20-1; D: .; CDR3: CSARPSGANVLTF; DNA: TGCAGTGCTAGGCCTTCTGGGGCCAACGTCCTGACTTTC
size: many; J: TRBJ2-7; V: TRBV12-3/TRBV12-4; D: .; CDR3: CASRLDGEQYF; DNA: TGTGCCAGCAGGCTCGATGGCGAGCAGTACTTC
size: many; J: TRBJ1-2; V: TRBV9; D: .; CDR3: CASSDHTSLRQLNTGGYTF; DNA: TGTGCCAGCAGCGACCACACTAGCCTAAGACAGCTTAATACGGGGGGCTACACCTTC
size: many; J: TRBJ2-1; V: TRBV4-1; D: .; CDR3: CASSQVRGDNEQFF; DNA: TGCGCCAGCAGCCAAGTCCGGGGCGATAATGAGCAGTTCTTC
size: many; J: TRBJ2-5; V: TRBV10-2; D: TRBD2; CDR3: CASSRTRTRQETQYF; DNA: TGCGCCAGCAGCCGGACTAGAACTCGTCAAGAGACCCAGTACTTC
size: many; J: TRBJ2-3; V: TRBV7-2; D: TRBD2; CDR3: CASSLGGLAGAGITDTQYF; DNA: TGTGCCAGCAGCTTAGGGGGACTAGCGGGAGCCGGAATCACAGATACGCAGTATTTT
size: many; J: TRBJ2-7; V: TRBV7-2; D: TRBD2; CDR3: CASSSGLAGGYEQYF; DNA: TGTGCCAGCAGCTCAGGACTAGCGGGAGGGTACGAGCAGTACTTC